Shown below are 19 T cell receptor beta chains from a single sample sequenced in a study of cytomegalovirus exposure and HLA in healthy donors. A multiplex PCR was run with 60 Vbeta primers and 13 Jbeta primers. The data were produced by immunoSEQ multiplex PCR, yet TCRdb's version contains in-frame clones alone and is incomplete. The sample carries 75,000 or so clones, approximately 70% recorded once. Material: PBMCs. These receptors were collected from a man aged 40-49 years in good health and CMV-seropositive.

The rearrangement links TRBV4-2 to TRBJ2-3, with 10 bases matching TRBD2. The CDR3 extends over 17 amino acids. Germline CDR1 is LGHNA and CDR2 is YNFKEQ. J lost 5 bases, V lost 0 bases, and 8 bases had no gene match. CDR3: CASSQDRAGGIKDTQYF. The CDR3 bases are TGTGCCAGCAGCCAAGACAGAGCGGGGGGGATCAAAGATACGCAGTATTTT.

This clone has more than one count but fewer than ten. This sequence joins TRBV5-1 and TRBJ2-3; the D is unclear. CDR1 is SGHRS and CDR2 is YFSETQ in the germline V gene. The CDR3 runs 12 residues. Trimming took 2 bases from V and 3 from J, leaving 4 bases between them. In DNA, the CDR3 is TGCGCCAGCAGCTTCCAAACAGATACGCAGTATTTT. Its translation: CASSFQTDTQYF.

The chain uses TRBV2 and TRBJ2-3; 11 bases are shared with TRBD1. The J segment lost 3 bases and the V segment lost 3 bases, leaving 2 bases of the junction unmatched. The CDR3 consists of 15 residues. Germline loops: CDR1 SNHLY, CDR2 FYNNEI. This CDR3 reads CASSEGQGGTDTQYF. The CDR3 DNA reads as TGTGCCAGCAGTGAGGGACAGGGGGGGACAGATACGCAGTATTTT.

Concerning this clone itself: At one of its ends the junction is not consistent with the germline gene, which may arise from a read error. The V and J genes are TRBV5-1 and TRBJ1-1; the D is unclear. This CDR3 has 14 amino acids. Germline CDR1 reads SGHRS; CDR2 reads YFSETQ. The CDR3 region has the DNA TGCGTCAGCAGCTCAGGATCCCTGGCCACTGAAGCTTTCTTT. It specifies CVSSSGSLATEAFF.

The CDR3 here is CAWSLRGPRAFF. CDR3 in DNA: TGTGCCTGGAGTCTAAGAGGCCCTCGGGCTTTCTTT. J is TRBJ1-1 and V is TRBV30, with unresolved D. This CDR3 has 12 amino acids. The germline V and J ends were trimmed by 2 bases and 11 bases, with 15 bases remaining between them. Germline CDR1 GTSNPN, CDR2 SVGIG (reference sequence).

The chain uses TRBV2 and TRBJ2-5, with 10 nucleotides matching TRBD1. The CDR3 extends over 14 amino acids. V lost 7 bases to trimming and J lost 1 base; unmatched junction nucleotides: 3. Germline V gives CDR1 SNHLY, CDR2 FYNNEI. This CDR3 is CASKDRGGQETQYF. In DNA, the CDR3 is TGTGCCAGCAAGGACAGGGGGGGCCAAGAGACCCAGTACTTC. Combining the CDR3 with reference TRBV2 and TRBJ2-5 gives the whole variable domain EPEVTQTPSHQVTQMGQEVILRCVPISNHLYFYWYRQILGQKVEFLVSFYNNEISEKSEIFDDQFSVERPDGSNFTLKIRSTKLEDSAMYFCASKDRGGQETQYFGPGTRLLVL.

In its sample, this clone was seen a few times. The gene calls are TRBV7-2 and TRBJ2-3; 8 bases match TRBD1. V lost 5 bases to trimming and J lost 7 bases; unmatched junction nucleotides: 8. The CDR3 length is 14 residues. Germline CDR1 and CDR2: SGHTA and FQGNSA. The CDR3 nucleotides are TGTGCCAGCAGCCCAAGACAGGGGACTTATACGCAGTATTTT. It encodes CASSPRQGTYTQYF.

The chain combines TRBV7-2 with TRBJ1-1; D not certain. The CDR3 is 16 residues long. With 2 bases removed from V and 4 bases from J, the gap between germline ends came to 17 bases. The germline gives CDR1 SGHTA, CDR2 FQGNSA. In DNA, the CDR3 is TGTGCCAGCAGCTTAAGGATTGGCGGGTCTTCCACTGAAGCTTTCTTT. Its protein is CASSLRIGGSSTEAFF.

The chain carries TRBV30 and TRBJ2-1; the match to TRBD1 covers 8 bases. The V segment lost 0 bases and the J segment 2 bases; nucleotides outside the gene matches: 6. CDR1 and CDR2 from the germline V gene are GTSNPN and SVGIG (reference sequence). This CDR3 comprises 16 residues. The DNA of the CDR3 is TGTGCCTGGAGTGTTCGGGTGGGACAGGCCTACAATGAGCAGTTCTTC. Translating gives CAWSVRVGQAYNEQFF.

J is TRBJ1-4 and V is TRBV19; D remains ambiguous. Germline CDR1 LNHDA, CDR2 SQIVND (reference sequence). The CDR3 totals 15 residues. V was trimmed by 7 bases and J by 8 bases, leaving 20 bases between them. In DNA form, the CDR3 reads TGTGCCAGTATTCCTGCCGGGAGGAGCGTGGAAAAACTGTTTTTT. Residues: CASIPAGRSVEKLFF.

V is TRBV5-1 and J is TRBJ1-1; maybe TRBD1 (6 bases). Looked up from germline, CDR1 is SGHRS and CDR2 is YFSETQ. The V end lost 4 bases, the J end lost 2 bases, and 12 bases lay between the germline ends. The CDR3 has 14 amino acids. The CDR3 DNA is TGCGCCAGCAGCGTCCGGGACACTAACACTGAAGCTTTCTTT. Translated, it gives CASSVRDTNTEAFF.

The CDR3 nucleotides are TGTGCCACCCGAACAGGACGGAATCGGGCTAACTATGGCTACACCTTC. Translated: CATRTGRNRANYGYTF. V gene TRBV6-6 combines with J gene TRBJ1-2, with D maybe TRBD1 (5 bases). The CDR3 totals 16 residues. Trimming took off 10 bases at V and 0 bases at J, with 21 bases between the two ends. Germline V CDR1 and CDR2: MNHNY, SVGAGI (reference sequence).

This clone has a single count. V usage is TRBV5-1 and J usage is TRBJ1-1; the D is unclear. The germline V gene encodes CDR1 SGHRS and CDR2 YFSETQ. The CDR3 length is 14 residues. Trimming took 0 bases from V and 3 from J, leaving 9 bases between them. CDR3 nucleotides: TGCGCCAGCAGCTTGGCGGGGTTCCACACTGAAGCTTTCTTT. The encoded protein is CASSLAGFHTEAFF.

This clone showed up just a few times. The J gene is TRBJ2-2, the V gene TRBV6-1; TRBD2 might be the D (7 bases). The V gene lost 6 bases and the J gene lost 3 bases, with 14 bases spanning the gap. This CDR3 comprises 15 residues. Germline V gene sequence: CDR1 MNHNS, CDR2 SASEGT. CDR3 loop: CASRRGGADTGELFF. CDR3 coding DNA: TGTGCCAGCAGGAGGGGGGGGGCTGACACCGGGGAGCTGTTTTTT.

This clone was counted between two and nine times. The chain combines TRBV5-1 with TRBJ1-2, with 7 bases fitting TRBD1. Germline V gene lookup returns CDR1 SGHRS and CDR2 YFSETQ. The CDR3 spans 14 residues. The V segment lost 0 bases and the J segment 6 bases; nucleotides outside the gene matches: 5. The DNA for the CDR3 is TGCGCCAGCAGCTTGGGAGACAGGGTTAATGGCTACACCTTC. This codes for CASSLGDRVNGYTF.

This clone has more than one count but fewer than ten. The genes are TRBV27 and TRBJ2-3; D possibly corresponds to TRBD1 (6 bases). Between the trimmed V and J ends, which lost 3 bases and 3 bases, there was a span of 16 bases. CDR1 is MNHEY and CDR2 is SMNVEV in the germline V gene (reference sequence). This CDR3 has 16 amino acids. In nucleotides, the CDR3 is TGTGCCAGCAGTTTGGGGGACACAGGTAGAACAGATACGCAGTATTTT. This sequence encodes CASSLGDTGRTDTQYF.

The gene calls are TRBV2 and TRBJ2-1; the match to TRBD1 covers 7 bases. The CDR3 runs 15 residues. The V segment lost 6 bases and the J segment 0 bases; nucleotides outside the gene matches: 5. Germline V gene sequence: CDR1 SNHLY, CDR2 FYNNEI. CDR3 protein: CASRQGSSSYNEQFF. The CDR3 nucleotides read TGTGCCAGCAGACAGGGGTCAAGCTCCTACAATGAGCAGTTCTTC. Full variable domain (missing parts from reference TRBV2 and TRBJ2-1): EPEVTQTPSHQVTQMGQEVILRCVPISNHLYFYWYRQILGQKVEFLVSFYNNEISEKSEIFDDQFSVERPDGSNFTLKIRSTKLEDSAMYFCASRQGSSSYNEQFFGPGTRLTVL.

V and J are TRBV7-9 and TRBJ2-7, with a tentative D call TRBD2 (6 bases). V was shortened by 5 bases and J by 3 bases, with 11 bases between the two germline ends. Looked up from germline, CDR1 is SEHNR and CDR2 is FQNEAQ (reference sequence). CDR3 length equals 13 residues. Here the CDR3 DNA reads TGTGCCAGCAGCCCCGGGGGAGGCTACGAGCAGTACTTC. Amino acid sequence: CASSPGGGYEQYF.

This clone was found a few times. The chain carries TRBV6-1 and TRBJ1-5; D gene unclear. Germline V gene data show CDR1 as MNHNS and CDR2 as SASEGT. The CDR3 is 14 amino acids. Trimming removed 0 bases at V and 1 base at J, with 4 bases between. The CDR3: CASSEAVSNQPQHF. CDR3 coding DNA: TGTGCCAGCAGTGAAGCCGTGAGCAATCAGCCCCAGCATTTT.